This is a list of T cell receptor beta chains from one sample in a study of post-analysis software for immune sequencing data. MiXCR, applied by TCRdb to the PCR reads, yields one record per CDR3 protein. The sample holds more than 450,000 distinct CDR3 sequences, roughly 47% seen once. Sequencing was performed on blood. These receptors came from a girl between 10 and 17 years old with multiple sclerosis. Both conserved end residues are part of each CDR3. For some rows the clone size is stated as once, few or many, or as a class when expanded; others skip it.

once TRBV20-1 CSAKRLDRAYEQYF
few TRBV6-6 CASRIAPAGPGSYEQYF
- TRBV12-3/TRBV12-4 CASSLLDRTYSNQPQHF
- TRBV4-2 CASSRDRNPDTQYF
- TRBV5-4 CASSGVSRDRGSEQYF
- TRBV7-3 CASSQVAGGEDTQYF
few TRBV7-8 CASSPLSSGPYEQYF
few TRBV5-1 CASSLRRENTEAFF
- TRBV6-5 CASSYSPFSGLASEQYF
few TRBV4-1 CASSPAHDLAGDTDTQYF
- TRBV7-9 CASSRYSGDTDTQYF
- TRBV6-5 CASSYLRGEQFF
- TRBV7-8 CASSSDRWPLYEQYF
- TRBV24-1 CATSVGGRSSYEQYF
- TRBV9 CASSVGAPGDPPFF
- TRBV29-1 CSVVGTRSYNEQYF
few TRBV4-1 CASSQPRQGKNYGYTF
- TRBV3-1 CASSQDTTGAYRETQYF
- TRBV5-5 CASSFPPGLGPGGTDTQYF
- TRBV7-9 CASSLLVGAGGYTF
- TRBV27 CATTSGIYNEQFF
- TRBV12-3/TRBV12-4 CASSLRAGPYNEQFF
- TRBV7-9 CASSPLGFGGVQYF
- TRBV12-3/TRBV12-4 CASSLRAGTPEGALHF
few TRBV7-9 CASSFTNEKLFF
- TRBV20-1 CSARHRDAANYGYTF
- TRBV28 CASRQGYTEAFF
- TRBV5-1 CASSPTGSYYGYTF
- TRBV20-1 CEGPNYGYTF
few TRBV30 CAWRRSSMYEQYF
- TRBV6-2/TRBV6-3 CAGARGPGETQYF
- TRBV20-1 CSAMSGTDTQYF
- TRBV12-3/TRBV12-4 CASSLLPLISYEQYF
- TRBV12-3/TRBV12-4 CASSPGLVDEQFF
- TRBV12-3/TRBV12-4 CASVDRAGPYNEQFF
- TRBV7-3 CASSLTGTEQYF
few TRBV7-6 CASSPDGIYGYTF
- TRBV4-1 CASSQVSPDGSSYEQYF
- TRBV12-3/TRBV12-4 CASTTRLGEKLFF
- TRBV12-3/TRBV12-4 CASRVRFVNEQYF
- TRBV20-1 CSAGQEVYEQYF
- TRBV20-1 CSARQGGGDQPQHF
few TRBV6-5 CASSYERGAHNEQFF
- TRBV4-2 CASSRIGTASSYEQYF
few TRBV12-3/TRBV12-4 CASSPMVPSGRNEQFF
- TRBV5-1 CASSINRPRSADTQYF
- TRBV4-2 CASSQVTTGQNEKLFF
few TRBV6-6 CASSYSSDRPWGEQYF
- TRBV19 CASSMGVTNEKLFF
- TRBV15 CATAGSAGGPRYNEQFF
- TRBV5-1 CASSVGHGLVGDTEAFF
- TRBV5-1 CASSLSPDGSYEQYF
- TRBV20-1 CSVTTGAPLQETQYF
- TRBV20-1 CSAAGRDWYEQYF
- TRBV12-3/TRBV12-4 CASSLSGEGFIEQYF
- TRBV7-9 CVSSSFYERYF
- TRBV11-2 CASSLRSEETQYF
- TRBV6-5 CASSYSIHYPIYEQYF
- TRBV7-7 CASSFGQGAAYEQYF